This note documents a single T cell receptor (beta chain) sequence. Its antigen is undetermined. Per germline, CDR1 MNHEY and CDR2 SMNVEV (reference sequence). With 5 bases removed from V and 9 bases from J, the gap between germline ends came to 14 bases. The CDR3 runs 12 residues. The library put unique molecular identifiers onto individual cDNA molecules. In TCRdb, the reads were re-called with MiXCR into one record per CDR3 protein. The sample has roughly 170 distinct CDR3 sequences; around 53% are singletons. This sample was included in a study of human T cells and chemical hapten exposure. Background on the study: The use of 2% DPC on approximately 2 cm by approximately 2 cm of upper inner arm skin constituted sensitization. For the roughly 26-week duration of the study, patients were given weekly doses of diphenylcyclopropenone on the scalp. Overall study results and limits: Once DPC sensitization occurred, TCRs above 1 in 1000 frequency showed no change.

Treatment of the sample: therapeutic diphenylcyclopropenone sensitization with weekly scalp DPC. The sequenced sample was whole blood, obtained before DPC sensitization or 2, 6, or about 24 weeks after (not recorded which). V usage is TRBV27 and J usage is TRBJ2-7; the D gene is possibly TRBD1 (5 bases). This clonotype was sampled from an adult with alopecia areata. Some clones in this sample may be carry-over from other donors' samples. This table probably holds off-target reads from a library built for another chain. The CDR3 region is CASSGDSPGQYF. The DNA of the CDR3 is TGTGCCAGCAGTGGTGACAGCCCTGGGCAGTACTTC.